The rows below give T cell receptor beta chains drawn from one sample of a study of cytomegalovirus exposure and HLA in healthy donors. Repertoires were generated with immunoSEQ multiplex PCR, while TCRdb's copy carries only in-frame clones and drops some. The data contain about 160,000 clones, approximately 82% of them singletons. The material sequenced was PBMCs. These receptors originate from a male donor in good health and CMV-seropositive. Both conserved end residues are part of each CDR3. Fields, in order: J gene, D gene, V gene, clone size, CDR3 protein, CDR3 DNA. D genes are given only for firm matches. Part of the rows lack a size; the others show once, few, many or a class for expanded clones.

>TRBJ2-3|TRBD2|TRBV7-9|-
CASSLGLAGRTDTQYF
TGTGCCAGCAGCTTAGGGCTAGCGGGGCGCACAGATACGCAGTATTTT
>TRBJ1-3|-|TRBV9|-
CASSVEGRQGNTIYF
TGTGCCAGCAGCGTAGAGGGCAGACAGGGAAACACCATATATTTT
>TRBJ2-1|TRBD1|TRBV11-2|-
CASSARLGQAYNEQFF
TGTGCCAGCAGCGCGCGGTTGGGACAGGCCTACAATGAGCAGTTCTTC
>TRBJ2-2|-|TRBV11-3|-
CASSAQGSVTGELFF
TGTGCCAGCAGCGCACAGGGTTCGGTCACCGGGGAGCTGTTTTTT
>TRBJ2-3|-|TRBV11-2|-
CASSSPRISTDTQYF
TGTGCCAGCAGCTCCCCGCGGATTAGCACAGATACGCAGTATTTT
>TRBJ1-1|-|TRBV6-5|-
CASSGRFGQNTEAFF
TGTGCCAGCAGTGGAAGGTTTGGACAGAACACTGAAGCTTTCTTT
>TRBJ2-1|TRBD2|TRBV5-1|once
CASSLAGTSGGDEQFF
TGCGCCAGCAGCTTGGCCGGGACTAGCGGGGGTGATGAGCAGTTCTTC
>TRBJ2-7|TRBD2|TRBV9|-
CASSVRGEAGGRYEQYF
TGTGCCAGCAGCGTAAGAGGAGAGGCGGGGGGGCGTTACGAGCAGTACTTC
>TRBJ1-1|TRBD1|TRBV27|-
CASSLLGQGNTEAFF
TGTGCCAGCAGTTTACTTGGACAGGGAAACACTGAAGCTTTCTTT
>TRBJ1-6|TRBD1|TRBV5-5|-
CASSRTGGNSPLHF
TGTGCCAGCAGCCGAACAGGGGGGAATTCACCCCTCCACTTT
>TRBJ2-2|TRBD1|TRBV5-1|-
CASSLADRGYYTGELFF
TGCGCCAGCAGCTTGGCGGACAGGGGGTATTACACCGGGGAGCTGTTTTTT
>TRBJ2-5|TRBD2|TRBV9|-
CASNPGGGRETQYF
TGTGCCAGCAACCCGGGGGGAGGACGGGAGACCCAGTACTTC
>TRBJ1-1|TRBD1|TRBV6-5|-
CASSQGAPDTEAFF
TGTGCCAGCAGTCAGGGGGCGCCGGACACTGAAGCTTTCTTT
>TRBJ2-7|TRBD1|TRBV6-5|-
CASRQGQGVSYEQYF
TGTGCCAGCAGACAGGGACAGGGGGTTTCCTACGAGCAGTACTTC
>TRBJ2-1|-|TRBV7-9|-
CASSPTSSMRDEQFF
TGTGCCAGCAGCCCGACTAGTTCCATGCGCGATGAGCAGTTCTTC
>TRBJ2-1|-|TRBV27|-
CASRLAVGVSYNEQFF
TGTGCCAGCAGACTAGCCGTTGGGGTGTCCTACAATGAGCAGTTCTTC
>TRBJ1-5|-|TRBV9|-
CASSAGQSNQPQHF
TGTGCCAGCAGCGCTGGACAGAGTAACCAGCCCCAGCATTTT
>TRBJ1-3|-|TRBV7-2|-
CASRTFSGNTIYF
TGTGCCAGCAGGACTTTCTCTGGAAACACCATATATTTT
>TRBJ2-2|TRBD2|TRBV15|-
CATSTSGGGGTGELFF
TGTGCCACCAGCACTAGCGGGGGCGGCGGTACCGGGGAGCTGTTTTTT
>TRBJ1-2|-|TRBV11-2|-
CASSLSRSRATYGYTF
TGTGCCAGCAGCTTATCTCGGAGCAGGGCCACCTATGGCTACACCTTC
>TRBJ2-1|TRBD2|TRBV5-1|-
CASSLVGGSVNEQFF
TGCGCCAGCAGCTTGGTGGGGGGGTCGGTCAATGAGCAGTTCTTC
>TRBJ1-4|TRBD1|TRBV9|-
CASSVQGQVNEKLFF
TGTGCCAGCAGCGTGCAGGGACAGGTCAATGAAAAACTGTTTTTT
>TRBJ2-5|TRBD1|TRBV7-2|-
CASSPTGFGETQYF
TGTGCCAGCAGCCCGACAGGGTTTGGCGAGACCCAGTACTTC
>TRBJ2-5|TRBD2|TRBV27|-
CASSGRGGPGETQYF
TGTGCCAGCAGTGGTCGGGGGGGCCCTGGGGAGACCCAGTACTTC
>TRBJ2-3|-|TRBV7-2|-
CASSLAHAPRATDTQYF
TGTGCCAGCAGCTTAGCGCACGCCCCGAGGGCGACAGATACGCAGTATTTT
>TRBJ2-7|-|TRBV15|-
CATSRDFRYEQYF
TGTGCCACCAGCAGAGATTTTCGGTACGAGCAGTACTTC
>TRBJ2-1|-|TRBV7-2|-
CASSSTSYNEQFF
TGTGCCAGCAGCTCAACATCCTACAATGAGCAGTTCTTC
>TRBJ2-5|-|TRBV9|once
CASSVDLGHETQYF
TGTGCCAGCAGCGTAGACTTGGGGCATGAGACCCAGTACTTC
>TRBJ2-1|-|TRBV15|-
CATSRAGSGDEQFF
TGTGCCACCAGCAGAGCCGGGAGTGGGGATGAGCAGTTCTTC
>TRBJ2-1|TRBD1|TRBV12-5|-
CASGLSGQRITEQFF
TGTGCTAGTGGTTTGTCGGGACAGCGGATTACCGAGCAGTTCTTC
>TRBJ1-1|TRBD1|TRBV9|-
CASSANRGLGEAFF
TGTGCCAGCAGCGCAAACAGGGGACTTGGTGAAGCTTTCTTT
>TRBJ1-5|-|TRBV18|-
CASSPSGGGQPQHF
TGTGCCAGCTCACCTAGCGGGGGGGGTCAGCCCCAGCATTTT
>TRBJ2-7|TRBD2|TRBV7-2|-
CASSLLRGSSYEQYF
TGTGCCAGCAGCTTACTGCGGGGGAGCTCCTACGAGCAGTACTTC
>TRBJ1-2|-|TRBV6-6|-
CASTVGGYGYTF
TGTGCCAGCACGGTAGGGGGCTATGGCTACACCTTC
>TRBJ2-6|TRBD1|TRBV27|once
CASSPDRGLVSGANVLTF
TGTGCCAGCAGTCCCGACAGGGGGCTTGTCTCTGGGGCCAACGTCCTGACTTTC
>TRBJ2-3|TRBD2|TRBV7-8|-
CASSSRTSGITDTQYF
TGTGCCAGCAGCTCCCGGACTAGCGGGATCACAGATACGCAGTATTTT
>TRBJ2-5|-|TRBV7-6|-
CASSLSAETQYF
TGTGCCAGCAGCCTTTCCGCGGAGACCCAGTACTTC
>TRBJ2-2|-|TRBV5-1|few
CASSFGGDWNTGELFF
TGCGCCAGCAGCTTTGGCGGGGATTGGAACACCGGGGAGCTGTTTTTT
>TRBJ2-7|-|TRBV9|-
CASSVAGTPYYEQYF
TGTGCCAGCAGCGTAGCCGGGACACCATACTACGAGCAGTACTTC
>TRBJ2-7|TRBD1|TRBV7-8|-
CASSFTGGDRTYEQYF
TGTGCCAGCAGTTTTACAGGGGGTGATCGGACCTACGAGCAGTACTTC
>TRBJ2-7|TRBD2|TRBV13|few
CASSLRGTGLAGRYEQYF
TGTGCCAGCAGCTTGCGTGGGACGGGACTAGCGGGGCGCTACGAGCAGTACTTC
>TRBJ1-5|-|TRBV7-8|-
CASTRGAGANQPQHF
TGTGCCAGCACCCGTGGGGCAGGGGCCAATCAGCCCCAGCATTTT
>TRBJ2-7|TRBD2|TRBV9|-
CASSVAPTSGSYEQYF
TGTGCCAGCAGCGTAGCCCCCACTAGCGGCTCCTACGAGCAGTACTTC
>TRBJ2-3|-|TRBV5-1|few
CASSYPGSDTQYF
TGCGCCAGCAGCTACCCCGGGTCGGATACGCAGTATTTT
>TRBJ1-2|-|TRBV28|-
CASSLISGYGYTF
TGTGCCAGCAGTTTAATCAGCGGATATGGCTACACCTTC
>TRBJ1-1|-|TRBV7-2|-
CASSLVSGGLNTEAFF
TGTGCCAGCAGCTTAGTATCGGGGGGCTTGAACACTGAAGCTTTCTTT